This note documents a single TCR beta chain sequence. The data originate from a study of CD8+CD57+ T cells in acquired aplastic anemia. Study-level information: The DNA of sorted CD4+ and CD8+ cells averaged 3.2 ug.

Investigators profiled TCR beta VDJ and CDR3 from genomic DNA template. TCRdb analysed the reads with MiXCR anew, one entry per CDR3 protein. Among 200,000 to 250,000 distinct CDR3 sequences listed, about 62% were seen once. Sequencing was done on patients that had shown CD8+CD57+ cell expansion by flow cytometry. Blood came from patients not yet given any therapy. This TCR was recovered from a human donor with aplastic anemia. The sequenced sample consisted of sorted CD4+, CD8+, or CD8+CD57+ T cells (not recorded which) from PBMCs.

The chain's CDR3 is CASSIELGKTQYF. In nucleotides, the CDR3 is TGTGCCAGTAGTATAGAGCTGGGAAAGACCCAGTACTTC. The genes are TRBV19 and TRBJ2-5, with D unclear. Germline CDR1 is LNHDA and CDR2 is SQIVND (reference sequence). V was pared by 0 bases and J by 6 bases, with 8 bases between. This CDR3 contains 13 residues.